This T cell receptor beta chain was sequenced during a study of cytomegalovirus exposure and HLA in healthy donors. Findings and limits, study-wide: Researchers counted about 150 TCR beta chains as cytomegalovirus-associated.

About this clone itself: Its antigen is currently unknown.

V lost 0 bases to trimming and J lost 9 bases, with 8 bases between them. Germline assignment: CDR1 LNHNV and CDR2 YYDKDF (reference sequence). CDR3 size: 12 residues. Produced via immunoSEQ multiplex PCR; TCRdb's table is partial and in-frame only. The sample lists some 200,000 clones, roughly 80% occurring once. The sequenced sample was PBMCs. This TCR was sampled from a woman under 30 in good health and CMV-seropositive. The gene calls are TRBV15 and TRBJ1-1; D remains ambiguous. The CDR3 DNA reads TGTGCCACCAGCAGAGATACGGGGAAAGCTTTCTTT. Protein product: CATSRDTGKAFF.